Following are 30 T cell receptor beta chains from one sample sequenced in a study of human T cells and chemical hapten exposure. TCRdb fed the RACE reads into MiXCR, producing one record per CDR3 protein. The sample yields under 300,000 distinct CDR3 sequences, about 9.4% seen once. Time point of the sample: pre-sensitization, week 0. The treatment: therapeutic diphenylcyclopropenone sensitization with weekly scalp DPC. This specimen was whole blood, taken in connection with sensitization to the hapten diphenylcyclopropenone (DPC). These receptor sequences come from a woman aged 40 to 49 with alopecia areata. Some clones in this sample may be carry-over from other donors' samples.

The V and J genes are TRBV5-1 and TRBJ2-7, with a possible D match to TRBD1 (6 bases). The CDR3 spans 15 residues. Germline loops: CDR1 SGHRS, CDR2 YFSETQ. V was clipped by 5 bases and J by 3 bases, with 18 bases between them. CDR3 coding DNA: TGCGCCAGCAGACCACGAACAGGGATAGGCTACGAGCAGTACTTC. Residues: CASRPRTGIGYEQYF.

This clonotype was observed a few times. The V call is TRBV5-1, the J call TRBJ2-7; TRBD1 agrees at 9 bases. Per the germline V gene, CDR1 is SGHRS and CDR2 is YFSETQ. CDR3 length: 15 amino acids. V gave up 4 bases and J gave up 0 bases; unmatched junction bases: 5. The CDR3, as DNA: TGCGCCAGCAGCGTGACAGGGGGAAGCTCCTACGAGCAGTACTTC. This gives the protein CASSVTGGSSYEQYF.

This clonotype was recorded a few times. V usage is TRBV6-5 and J usage is TRBJ1-1; D is possibly TRBD1 (6 bases). CDR3 length equals 15 residues. Looked up from germline, CDR1 is MNHEY and CDR2 is SVGAGI. Trimming took 6 bases from V and 1 from J, leaving 15 bases between them. The CDR3 region is CASRMGGVGNTEAFF. Here the CDR3 DNA reads TGTGCCAGCAGGATGGGGGGCGTCGGGAACACTGAAGCTTTCTTT.

This clonotype turned up a few times. The V call is TRBV2, the J call TRBJ1-5; D gene unclear. V was shortened by 6 bases and J by 3 bases, with 15 bases between the two germline ends. The CDR3 extends over 15 amino acids. Germline CDR1 SNHLY, CDR2 FYNNEI. The CDR3 here is CASRAQRALNQPQHF. The CDR3 DNA is TGTGCCAGCAGAGCACAGCGGGCCCTCAATCAGCCCCAGCATTTT.

This rearrangement joins TRBV12-3 or TRBV12-4 to TRBJ2-5, with D possibly TRBD2 on 6 matching bases. This CDR3 has 13 residues. V lost 4 bases and J lost 0, with 6 bases in between. The CDR3 bases are TGTGCCAGCAGTTCTAGCGACCAAGAGACCCAGTACTTC. It yields the protein CASSSSDQETQYF.

This clonotype was detected only once. The chain links TRBV9 to TRBJ2-2; D is ambiguous. V was cut by 0 bases and J by 4 bases, with 7 bases left in between. The CDR3 runs to 14 residues. Per the germline V gene, CDR1 is SGDLS and CDR2 is YYNGEE. The DNA for the CDR3 is TGTGCCAGCAGCGTAGCTGTGGTCACCGGGGAGCTGTTTTTT. As protein: CASSVAVVTGELFF. Full variable domain (outside the CDR3, taken from reference TRBV9 and TRBJ2-2): DSGVTQTPKHLITATGQRVTLRCSPRSGDLSVYWYQQSLDQGLQFLIQYYNGEERAKGNILERFSAQQFPDLHSELNLSSLELGDSALYFCASSVAVVTGELFFGEGSRLTVL.

The table lists this clonotype with many counts. The chain couples TRBV28 to TRBJ2-2; no firm D call. Germline V lookup: CDR1 MDHEN, CDR2 SYDVKM. CDR3 length: 15 amino acids. The germline V and J ends were trimmed by 5 bases and 3 bases, with 13 bases remaining between them. CDR3 sequence (DNA): TGTGCCAGCAGTCCGACCAGACTGGACACCGGGGAGCTGTTTTTT. This encodes CASSPTRLDTGELFF.

This clonotype appeared many times. The V call is TRBV12-3 or TRBV12-4, the J call TRBJ1-5, with D perhaps TRBD1 (5 bases). The V end was cut by 3 bases, the J end by 7 bases, with 10 bases between. The CDR3 consists of 13 residues. The CDR3 DNA sequence: TGTGCCAGCAGTTTGGGGGAATCACAGCCCCAGCATTTT. The encoded protein is CASSLGESQPQHF.

The DNA of the CDR3 is TGCAGCTCCACAGGGCCGACCGGGGAGCTGTTTTTT. Its translation is CSSTGPTGELFF. The chain combines TRBV29-1 with TRBJ2-2, with D possibly being TRBD1 (6 bases). Trimming removed 8 bases from V and 5 bases from J, with 12 bases in between. Germline CDR1 and CDR2: SQVTM and ANQGSEA. The CDR3 is made up of 12 amino acids.

J is TRBJ2-5 and V is TRBV29-1; possibly TRBD1 for D (5 bases). V shed 3 bases and J shed 4 bases, with 12 bases lying between them. Germline CDR1 SQVTM, CDR2 ANQGSEA. The CDR3 length is 13 residues. The CDR3 bases are TGCAGCGTTGACCTGGAGCAGGGAGAGACCCAGTACTTC. Amino acid sequence: CSVDLEQGETQYF.

The chain employs TRBV6-5 and TRBJ2-6; tentatively, D is TRBD1 (5 bases). The CDR3 runs 16 residues. Germline V lookup: CDR1 MNHEY, CDR2 SVGAGI. V lost 7 bases and J 0 bases, leaving 13 bases between the germline ends. The CDR3 protein is CASMGRATSGANVLTF. Written as DNA, the CDR3 is TGTGCCAGCATGGGCAGGGCTACCTCTGGGGCCAACGTCCTGACTTTC.

The sample holds a few counts of this clonotype. J is TRBJ2-3 and V is TRBV11-2; no firm D call. V dropped 0 bases and J dropped 5 bases, with 9 bases sitting between them. Per the germline V gene, CDR1 is SGHAT and CDR2 is FQNNGV. The CDR3 contains 14 residues. CDR3 coding DNA: TGTGCCAGCAGCTTAGATGGTCCGTTAGATACGCAGTATTTT. Amino acids: CASSLDGPLDTQYF.

The table lists this clonotype with many counts. The gene calls are TRBV20-1 and TRBJ2-7; possibly TRBD1 for D (6 bases). The CDR3 is 15 residues long. V lost 0 bases, J lost 0 bases, and 12 bases lay in between. The germline V gene has CDR1 DFQATT and CDR2 SNEGSKA (reference sequence). The CDR3, as DNA: TGCAGTGCTAGAGATACCTTACAGGGCTCCTACGAGCAGTACTTC. Translating gives CSARDTLQGSYEQYF.

This clonotype was observed a few times. The V call is TRBV11-2, the J call TRBJ2-1, with 8 bases that match TRBD2. Germline-derived CDR1 and CDR2 are SGHAT and FQNNGV. The CDR3 sequence is 16 residues long. The V and J ends lost 0 bases and 4 bases, in that order; junction bases with no gene match: 5. CDR3 nucleotide sequence: TGTGCCAGCAGCTTAGAATTTCTAGCGGGTTACAATGAGCAGTTCTTC. Translating it yields CASSLEFLAGYNEQFF.

This clonotype was counted only a few times. This chain joins TRBV7-9 and TRBJ2-1; 13 nucleotides align to TRBD2. The germline gives CDR1 SEHNR, CDR2 FQNEAQ (reference sequence). The CDR3 spans 16 residues. V was clipped by 5 bases and J by 12 bases; unmatched bases: 13. The CDR3 DNA sequence: TGTGCCAGCAGCCCCAGAATCCCGGGACTAGCGGGATCGCAGTTCTTC. This encodes CASSPRIPGLAGSQFF.

The table lists this clonotype with many counts. This chain uses TRBV7-8 with TRBJ2-2; D remains unclear. The V gene's germline CDR1 is SGHVS and CDR2 FQNEAQ. Between the trimmed V and J ends, which lost 2 bases and 0 bases, there was a span of 10 bases. This CDR3 is 16 amino acids long. This CDR3 is CASSLRGFANTGELFF. In DNA, the CDR3 is TGTGCCAGCAGCTTAAGAGGCTTCGCGAACACCGGGGAGCTGTTTTTT.

This clonotype was observed a handful of times. The chain is built from TRBV4-1 and TRBJ1-1; D gene uncertain. Trimming shortened V by 0 bases and J by 4 bases, and 12 bases separated the two germline ends. CDR1 MGHRA and CDR2 YSYEKL come from the germline V gene. This CDR3 is 15 amino acids long. CDR3 nucleotide sequence: TGCGCCAGCAGCCAAGATGGGCGGGGTGGCACTGAAGCTTTCTTT. It translates to CASSQDGRGGTEAFF.

The rearrangement links TRBV7-3 to TRBJ2-3; unclear D gene. Trimming left V 0 bases short and J 3 bases short, with 16 bases between. The CDR3 contains 17 residues. Germline V gives CDR1 SGHTA, CDR2 FQGTGA. The chain's CDR3 is CASSLTGLRSGTDTQYF. CDR3 coding DNA: TGTGCCAGCAGCTTAACGGGCTTAAGGTCTGGAACAGATACGCAGTATTTT.

This sequence joins TRBV27 and TRBJ1-2; D gene ambiguous. The CDR3 is 13 residues long. Germline V lookup: CDR1 MNHEY, CDR2 SMNVEV (reference sequence). V was shortened by 4 bases and J by 0 bases, with 6 bases between the two germline ends. The CDR3 DNA follows: TGTGCCAGCAGTTACAGCGCTAACTATGGCTACACCTTC. It yields the protein CASSYSANYGYTF.

The chain couples TRBV12-5 to TRBJ2-5, with 8 bases identical to TRBD1. CDR1 and CDR2 from the germline V gene are LGHNT and FRNRAP. V lost 2 bases, J lost 0 bases, and 2 bases stayed unmatched. This CDR3 spans 15 amino acids. CDR3 bases: TGTGCTAGTGGTTTGACAGGGGGGTACCAAGAGACCCAGTACTTC. The encoded protein is CASGLTGGYQETQYF.

This clonotype was seen only a few times. The chain links TRBV7-9 to TRBJ2-4; D is perhaps TRBD1 (6 bases). Germline CDR1 is SEHNR and CDR2 is FQNEAQ (reference sequence). CDR3 length equals 16 residues. Between the trimmed V and J ends, which lost 4 bases and 0 bases, there was a span of 13 bases. CDR3: CASSSPQGLAKNIQYF. As DNA, the CDR3 is TGTGCCAGCAGCTCACCGCAGGGGCTAGCCAAAAACATTCAGTACTTC.

This clonotype was recorded at least ten times. The chain uses TRBV28 and TRBJ1-5, with TRBD1 identical over 7 bases. Germline CDR1 reads MDHEN; CDR2 reads SYDVKM. V was clipped by 4 bases and J by 3 bases; unmatched bases: 9. The CDR3 is 16 amino acids. CDR3 sequence (DNA): TGTGCCAGCAGTTCCTTACCCGGGACAGCCAATCAGCCCCAGCATTTT. It codes for CASSSLPGTANQPQHF.

This clonotype was detected ten times or more. The chain is built from TRBV5-1 and TRBJ1-5; D not resolved. CDR1 is SGHRS and CDR2 is YFSETQ in the germline V gene. CDR3 length: 13 residues. The germline V and J ends were trimmed by 0 bases and 3 bases, with 4 bases remaining between them. CDR3 amino acids: CASSLDTNQPQHF. The CDR3 DNA follows: TGCGCCAGCAGCTTGGACACCAATCAGCCCCAGCATTTT. Looking up the rest from reference TRBV5-1 and TRBJ1-5 gives the full variable domain: KAGVTQTPRYLIKTRGQQVTLSCSPISGHRSVSWYQQTPGQGLQFLFEYFSETQRNKGNFPGRFSGRQFSNSRSEMNVSTLELGDSALYLCASSLDTNQPQHFGDGTRLSIL.

The table lists this clonotype with a few counts. The J gene is TRBJ1-6, the V gene TRBV6-6; 8 bases agree with TRBD1. Germline assignment: CDR1 MNHNY and CDR2 SVGAGI (reference sequence). The CDR3 sequence is 15 residues long. Trimming took 6 bases from V and 10 from J; bases not matched to a gene: 11. CDR3 nucleotides: TGTGCCAGCAGCCAAGTCGACAGGGGAGGGTCACCCCTCCACTTT. The encoded protein is CASSQVDRGGSPLHF.

In this sample, this clonotype turned up a few times. This rearrangement joins TRBV5-1 to TRBJ2-5; D may correspond to TRBD1 or TRBD2 (6 bases each). Germline V gene sequence: CDR1 SGHRS, CDR2 YFSETQ. The CDR3 covers 14 residues. Trimming took off 4 bases at V and 2 bases at J, with 12 bases between the two ends. The CDR3 here is CASSGGQGQETQYF. The DNA of the CDR3 is TGCGCCAGCAGCGGGGGGCAGGGTCAAGAGACCCAGTACTTC.

This clonotype was picked up many times. This chain's CDR3 is CASTWGYQPQHF. Here the CDR3 DNA reads TGTGCCAGCACGTGGGGCTATCAGCCCCAGCATTTT. This chain joins TRBV7-3 and TRBJ1-5; the D gene is possibly TRBD1 (5 bases). CDR1 and CDR2 (germline): SGHTA, FQGTGA. With 7 bases removed from V and 5 bases from J, the gap between germline ends came to 9 bases. There are 12 residues in the CDR3.

CDR3 in amino acids: CASSYPSGLSTGELFF. CDR3 DNA: TGCGCCAGCAGCTACCCGTCGGGACTATCCACCGGGGAGCTGTTTTTT. V is TRBV4-1 and J is TRBJ2-2; TRBD2 matches 7 bases. The CDR3 length is 16 residues. The germline gives CDR1 MGHRA, CDR2 YSYEKL. The V gene end was trimmed by 5 bases and the J gene end by 4 bases; junction bases not matched to a gene: 10.

This clonotype has only a few counts. The chain employs TRBV2 and TRBJ2-1; 8 bases line up with TRBD2. Germline CDR1 is SNHLY and CDR2 is FYNNEI. Trimming at V came to 6 bases and at J to 2 bases, leaving 6 bases not matched to a gene. This CDR3 spans 15 amino acids. The CDR3 nucleotides are TGTGCCAGCAGAGCCACTAGCGGACCCTACAATGAGCAGTTCTTC. Its protein product is CASRATSGPYNEQFF.

The chain links TRBV7-2 to TRBJ2-3, with 8 bases matching TRBD2. The J segment lost 3 bases and the V segment lost 5 bases, leaving 7 bases of the junction unmatched. This CDR3 comprises 15 residues. In germline, CDR1 is SGHTA, CDR2 FQGNSA. The DNA of the CDR3 is TGTGCCAGCAGCCCGGGACTAGGCAAGACAGATACGCAGTATTTT. Translating it yields CASSPGLGKTDTQYF.

The sample holds a few counts of this clonotype. V is TRBV7-6 and J is TRBJ2-7, with 7 nucleotides matching TRBD1. The J segment lost 0 bases and the V segment lost 5 bases, leaving 7 bases of the junction unmatched. The germline V gene has CDR1 SGHVS and CDR2 FNYEAQ. There are 15 residues in the CDR3. The CDR3 region has the DNA TGTGCCAGCAGCATAACCGGGACAGCCTCCTACGAGCAGTACTTC. Its protein product is CASSITGTASYEQYF.